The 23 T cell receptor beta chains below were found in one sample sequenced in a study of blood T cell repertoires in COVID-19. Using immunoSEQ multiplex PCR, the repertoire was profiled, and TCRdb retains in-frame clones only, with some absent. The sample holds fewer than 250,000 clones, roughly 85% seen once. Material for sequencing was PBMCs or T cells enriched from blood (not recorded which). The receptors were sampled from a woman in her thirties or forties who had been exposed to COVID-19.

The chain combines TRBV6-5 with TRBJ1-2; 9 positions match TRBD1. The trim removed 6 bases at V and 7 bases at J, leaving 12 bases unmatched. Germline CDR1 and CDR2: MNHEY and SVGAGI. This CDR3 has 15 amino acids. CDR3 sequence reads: CASSRTRTGAGGYTF. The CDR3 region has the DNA TGTGCCAGCAGCCGAACCCGGACAGGGGCGGGTGGCTACACCTTC.

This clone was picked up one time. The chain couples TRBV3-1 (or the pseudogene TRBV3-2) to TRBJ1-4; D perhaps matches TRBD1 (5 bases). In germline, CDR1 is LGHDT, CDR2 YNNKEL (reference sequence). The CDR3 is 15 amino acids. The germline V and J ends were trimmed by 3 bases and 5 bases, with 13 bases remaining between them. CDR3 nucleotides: TGTGCCAGCAGCCAGGGGACTAGGGGAAATGAAAAACTGTTTTTT. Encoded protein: CASSQGTRGNEKLFF.

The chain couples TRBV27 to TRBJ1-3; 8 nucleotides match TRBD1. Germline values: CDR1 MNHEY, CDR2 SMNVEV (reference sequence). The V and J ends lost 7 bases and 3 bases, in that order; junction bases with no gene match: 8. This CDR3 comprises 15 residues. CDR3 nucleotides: TGTGCCAGCACTCGAGGGACAGGAGGTGGAAACACCATATATTTT. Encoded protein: CASTRGTGGGNTIYF.

The CDR3 nucleotides are TGTGCCAGCAGTCCTCAGGTTAATCAGCCCCAGCATTTT. Translation: CASSPQVNQPQHF. The rearrangement joins TRBV6-5 to TRBJ1-5; D gene ambiguous. Trimming took off 5 bases at V and 4 bases at J, with 9 bases between the two ends. In germline, CDR1 is MNHEY, CDR2 SVGAGI. This CDR3 spans 13 amino acids.

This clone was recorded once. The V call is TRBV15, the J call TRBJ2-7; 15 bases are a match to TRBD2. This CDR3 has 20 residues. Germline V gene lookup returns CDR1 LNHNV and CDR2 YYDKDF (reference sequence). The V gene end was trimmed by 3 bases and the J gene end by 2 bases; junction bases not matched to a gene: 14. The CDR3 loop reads CATSRDPIGTSGGLAYEQYF. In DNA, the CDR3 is TGTGCCACCAGCAGGGATCCTATTGGGACTAGCGGGGGGCTAGCCTACGAGCAGTACTTC. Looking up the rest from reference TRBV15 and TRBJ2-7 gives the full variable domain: DAMVIQNPRYQVTQFGKPVTLSCSQTLNHNVMYWYQQKSSQAPKLLFHYYDKDFNNEADTPDNFQSRRPNTSFCFLDIRSPGLGDTAMYLCATSRDPIGTSGGLAYEQYFGPGTRLTVT.

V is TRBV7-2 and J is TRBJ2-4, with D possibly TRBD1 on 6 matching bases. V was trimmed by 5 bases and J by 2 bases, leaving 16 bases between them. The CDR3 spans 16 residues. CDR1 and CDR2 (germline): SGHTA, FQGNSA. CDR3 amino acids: CASSHTTGLTKNIQYF. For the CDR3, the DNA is TGTGCCAGCAGCCACACGACAGGTCTCACCAAAAACATTCAGTACTTC.

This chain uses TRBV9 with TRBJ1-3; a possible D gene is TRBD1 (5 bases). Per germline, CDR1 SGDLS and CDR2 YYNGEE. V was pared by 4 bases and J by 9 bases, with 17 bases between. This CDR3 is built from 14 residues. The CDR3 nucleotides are TGTGCCAGCAGCCCGGCCGCTGGGGGAGGCACCATATATTTT. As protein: CASSPAAGGGTIYF.

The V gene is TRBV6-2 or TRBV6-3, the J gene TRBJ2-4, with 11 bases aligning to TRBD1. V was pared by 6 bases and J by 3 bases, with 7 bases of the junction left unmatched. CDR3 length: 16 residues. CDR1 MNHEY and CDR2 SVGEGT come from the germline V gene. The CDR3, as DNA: TGTGCCAGCAGCCCCGGACAGGGGGCCGGCAAAAACATTCAGTACTTC. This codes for CASSPGQGAGKNIQYF.

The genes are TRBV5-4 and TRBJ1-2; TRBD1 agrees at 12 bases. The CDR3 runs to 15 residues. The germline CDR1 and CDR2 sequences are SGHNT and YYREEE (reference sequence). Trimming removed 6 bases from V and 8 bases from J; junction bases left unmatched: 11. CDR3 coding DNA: TGTGCCAGCACCTCCGGGACAGGGGGCTTATACGGCTACACCTTC. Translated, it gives CASTSGTGGLYGYTF. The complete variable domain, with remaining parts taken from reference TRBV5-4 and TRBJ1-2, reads ETGVTQSPTHLIKTRGQQVTLRCSSQSGHNTVSWYQQALGQGPQFIFQYYREEENGRGNFPPRFSGLQFPNYSSELNVNALELDDSALYLCASTSGTGGLYGYTFGSGTRLTVV.

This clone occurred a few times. The CDR3, as DNA: TGCAGCGTTCAACACAGATCTGGCACTGAAGCTTTCTTT. Translated: CSVQHRSGTEAFF. The chain employs TRBV29-1 and TRBJ1-1; no clear D gene. Looked up from germline, CDR1 is SQVTM and CDR2 is ANQGSEA. Trimming cost V 5 bases and J 4 bases, with 14 bases left between them. The CDR3 contains 13 residues.

CDR3 bases: TGTGCCAGCAGCTCCCTCGCGGGGGCTGCGGGGGAGACCCAGTACTTC. Its translation: CASSSLAGAAGETQYF. The chain joins TRBV7-9 to TRBJ2-5, with D perhaps matching TRBD2 (7 bases). Germline CDR1 and CDR2: SEHNR and FQNEAQ (reference sequence). CDR3 length: 16 residues. V was trimmed by 4 bases and J by 5 bases, leaving 20 bases between them.

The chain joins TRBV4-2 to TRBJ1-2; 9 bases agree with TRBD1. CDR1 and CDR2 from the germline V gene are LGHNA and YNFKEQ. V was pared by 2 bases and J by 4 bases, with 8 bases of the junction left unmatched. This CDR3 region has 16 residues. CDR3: CASSQRGQGRIYGYTF. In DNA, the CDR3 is TGTGCCAGCAGCCAAAGGGGACAGGGAAGGATCTATGGCTACACCTTC.

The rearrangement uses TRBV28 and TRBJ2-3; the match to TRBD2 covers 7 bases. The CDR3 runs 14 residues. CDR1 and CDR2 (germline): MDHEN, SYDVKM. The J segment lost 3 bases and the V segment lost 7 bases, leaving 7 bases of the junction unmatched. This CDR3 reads CASIVGGGTDTQYF. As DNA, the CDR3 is TGTGCCAGCATTGTGGGGGGAGGGACAGATACGCAGTATTTT.

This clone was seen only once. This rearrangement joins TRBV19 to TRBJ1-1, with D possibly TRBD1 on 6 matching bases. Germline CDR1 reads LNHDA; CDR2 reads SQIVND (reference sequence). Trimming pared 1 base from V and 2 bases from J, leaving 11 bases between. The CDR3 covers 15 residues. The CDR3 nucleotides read TGTGCCAGTAGTATAGCTCCAGGGGCAAACACTGAAGCTTTCTTT. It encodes CASSIAPGANTEAFF. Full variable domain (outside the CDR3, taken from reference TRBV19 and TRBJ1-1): DGGITQSPKYLFRKEGQNVTLSCEQNLNHDAMYWYRQDPGQGLRLIYYSQIVNDFQKGDIAEGYSVSREKKESFPLTVTSAQKNPTAFYLCASSIAPGANTEAFFGQGTRLTVV.

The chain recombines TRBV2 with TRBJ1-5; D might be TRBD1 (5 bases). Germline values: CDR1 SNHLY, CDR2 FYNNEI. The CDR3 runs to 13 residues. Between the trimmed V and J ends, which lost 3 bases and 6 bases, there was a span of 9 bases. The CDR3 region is CASSDRVGQPQHF. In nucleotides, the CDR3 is TGTGCCAGCAGTGACAGGGTTGGTCAGCCCCAGCATTTT.

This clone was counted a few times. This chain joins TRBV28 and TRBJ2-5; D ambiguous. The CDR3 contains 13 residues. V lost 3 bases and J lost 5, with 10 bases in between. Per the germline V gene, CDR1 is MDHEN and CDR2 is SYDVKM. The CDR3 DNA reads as TGTGCCAGCAGTTTCCCCAGCGTGGAGACCCAGTACTTC. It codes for CASSFPSVETQYF.

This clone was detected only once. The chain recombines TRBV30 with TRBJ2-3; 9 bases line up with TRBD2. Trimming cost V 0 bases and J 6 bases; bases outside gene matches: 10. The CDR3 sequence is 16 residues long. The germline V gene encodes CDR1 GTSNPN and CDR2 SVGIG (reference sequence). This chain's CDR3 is CAWSVQRGAAGDTQYF. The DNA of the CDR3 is TGTGCCTGGAGTGTACAGCGGGGGGCTGCTGGTGATACGCAGTATTTT.

The CDR3 is CASSIRQVPYEQYF. The CDR3 DNA is TGTGCCAGTAGTATCCGACAGGTACCCTACGAGCAGTACTTC. The rearrangement links TRBV19 to TRBJ2-7; the D gene is possibly TRBD1 (6 bases). CDR1 and CDR2 from the germline V gene are LNHDA and SQIVND (reference sequence). The CDR3 is 14 residues long. V lost 3 bases and J 2 bases, leaving 11 bases between the germline ends.

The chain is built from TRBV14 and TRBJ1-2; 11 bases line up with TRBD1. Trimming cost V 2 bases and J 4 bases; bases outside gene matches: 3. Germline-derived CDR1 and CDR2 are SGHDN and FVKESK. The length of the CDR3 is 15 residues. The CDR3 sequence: CASSQTGTGGYGYTF. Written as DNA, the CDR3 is TGTGCCAGCAGCCAAACCGGGACAGGGGGCTATGGCTACACCTTC.

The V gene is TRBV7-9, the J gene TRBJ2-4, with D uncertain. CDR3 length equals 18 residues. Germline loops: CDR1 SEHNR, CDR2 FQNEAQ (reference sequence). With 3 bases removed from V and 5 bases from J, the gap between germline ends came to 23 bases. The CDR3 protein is CASSLQEAPLVTQNIQYF. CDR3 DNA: TGTGCCAGCAGCTTGCAAGAGGCTCCCTTGGTGACCCAAAACATTCAGTACTTC. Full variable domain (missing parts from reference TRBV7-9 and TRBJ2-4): DTGVSQNPRHKITKRGQNVTFRCDPISEHNRLYWYRQTLGQGPEFLTYFQNEAQLEKSRLLSDRFSAERPKGSFSTLEIQRTEQGDSAMYLCASSLQEAPLVTQNIQYFGAGTRLSVL.

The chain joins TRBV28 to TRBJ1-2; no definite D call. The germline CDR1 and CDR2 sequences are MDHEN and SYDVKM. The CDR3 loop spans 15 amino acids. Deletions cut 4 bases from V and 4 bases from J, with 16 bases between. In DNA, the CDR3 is TGTGCCAGCAGTTCCCGGACTGTTTATCTCTATGGCTACACCTTC. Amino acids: CASSSRTVYLYGYTF.

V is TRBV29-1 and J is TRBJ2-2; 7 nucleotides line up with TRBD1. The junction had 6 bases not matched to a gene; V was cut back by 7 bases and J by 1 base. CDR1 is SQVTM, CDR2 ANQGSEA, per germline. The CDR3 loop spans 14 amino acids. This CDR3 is CSALDRLNTGELFF. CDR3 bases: TGCAGCGCCTTGGACAGGCTGAACACCGGGGAGCTGTTTTTT.

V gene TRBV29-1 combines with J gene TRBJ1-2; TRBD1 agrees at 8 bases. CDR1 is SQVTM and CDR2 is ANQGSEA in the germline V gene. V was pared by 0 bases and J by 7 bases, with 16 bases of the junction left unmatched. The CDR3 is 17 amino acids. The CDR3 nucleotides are TGCAGCGTTGAAGAGGGCCAGGGGGCAGGAGGAGTTGGTGGCTACACCTTC. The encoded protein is CSVEEGQGAGGVGGYTF.